This TCR beta chain was documented in a study of T cell responses to AZD1222 COVID-19 vaccine (dated by TCRdb to the early 2020s). With respect to the entire study: TCR sequencing was performed for over 230 trial participants, of whom about 200 were given two doses of AZD1222 and some 26 were given two doses of MenACWY control vaccine. Trial participants were enrolled into age subgroups of 18-55, 56-69 and 70-plus years, which contained about 150, 27 and 61 TCR-sequenced participants, respectively.

The sample's time point label is to be understood as: about 28 days (+/-7) after the second vaccine dose. AZD1222 recipients given second doses at about 4 weeks or at about 12 weeks were pooled, since spike-specific TCR depth and breadth were not found to differ between the two schedules. Samples from vaccinated people were obtained from the UK trials COV001 and COV002, which included a single-blind randomized controlled phase 2/3 trial of AZD1222 (ChAdOx1 nCoV-19) in healthy adults. Trial participant PBMC samples were collected at day 0 and day 28 after the second dose for TCRbeta chain sequencing. The CDR3 regions of human TCRbeta chains were analyzed by immunosequencing. The study's processing was this. TCRs in the repertoires were compared against a reference library of SARS-CoV-2-specific TCRs that had been generated with the MIRA antigen-specificity platform. Breadth meant the fraction of unique TCRs that were SARS-CoV-2-associated, whereas depth meant the fraction of total T cells that were SARS-CoV-2-associated. Using the MIRA data, every spike-specific TCR was mapped to the spike region that the TCR reacted to and assigned to either a CD4 or a CD8 class. Log10-transformed breadth and depth values were compared by one-way ANOVA with Sidak's multiple comparisons tests. In TCRdb, the immuneACCESS table is reduced to in-frame sequences with V and J assigned. These tables do not hold every clone; where another copy was compared, an unresolved V gene accounts for under half, and the others remain unexplained. V and J calls and clone size are those listed in that table; D and trimming were worked out from the DNA. The sample data list fewer than 110,000 clones, and roughly nine tenths of these were observed just once. Around 4.5% of the sample is taken by the ten largest.

CDR1 is given as MGHDK and CDR2 as SYGVNS, both from the germline V gene. V lost 3 bases and J lost 17 bases; the stretch between them is 11 bases long. The CDR3, cysteine through phenylalanine, is 11 amino acids long. Left in the record is the CDR3 DNA by itself, 33 bases read in frame from the first base. The paper's findings and limits, for the study overall: Conclusions about previously exposed vaccinees are limited because only a handful of AZD1222 recipients were SARS-CoV-2 seropositive at baseline. A significant rise in spike-specific TCR breadth and depth was observed after two AZD1222 doses relative to day 0 and relative to MenACWY recipients. CD4 TCRs associated with the vaccine covered the entire spike protein, and the dominant responses were in regions 160-218 and 743-854. Because no day 14 peak-response samples were available, the repertoires could be characterized only after the peak T cell response. In the small 56-69-year group, the increase in depth fell short of significance, most likely because of low power. Nearly half of unique spike-specific TCRs reportedly recognized epitopes outside regions mutated in the B.1.351 and B.1.1.7 variants. Participants were mostly white British, with more females than males. The authors suggested clonal diversity may have been underestimated.

As for this clone: The target of this receptor is not known. No much larger clone is present one base from it, and per-base qualities are unavailable.

The specimen comprised peripheral blood, sampled 28 days after the second AZD1222 dose. This TCR was recovered from an adult who received the AZD1222 COVID-19 vaccine. The chain is made from TRBV25-1 and TRBJ1-6; the D gene is possibly TRBD1, with 5 bases matching. The DNA sequence is as follows: TGTGCCAGCAGTGACTATGGGGGGTTCCACTTT. This gives the protein CASSDYGGFHF.